This TCR beta chain was identified during a study of blood T cell repertoires in COVID-19. The cohort comprised adults aged about 18 to 100 years residing in around 25 US areas. V lost 3 bases and J 0 bases, leaving 8 bases between the germline ends. The CDR3 is 14 residues long. From germline, CDR1 is LNHDA and CDR2 SQIVND (reference sequence). On this clone itself: In the same sample, other DNA sequences code for this CDR3.

Sequenced by immunoSEQ multiplex PCR; TCRdb stores in-frame clones only, minus some. Of about 250,000 clones in the sample, 75% to 85% were seen once. This clonotype was sampled from a woman aged 50 to 65 with acute COVID-19. The sequencing sample was made of PBMCs or T cells enriched from blood (not recorded which). V gene TRBV19 combines with J gene TRBJ2-5; maybe TRBD1 (6 bases). The CDR3 sequence is CASSIGTNQETQYF. Here the CDR3 DNA reads TGTGCCAGTAGTATTGGGACAAACCAAGAGACCCAGTACTTC.